This T cell receptor (beta chain) is drawn from a study of T cell responses to AZD1222 COVID-19 vaccine. Study results and limitations: Variant regions that are unmutated are reportedly the target of nearly half of spike-specific TCRs.

Concerning this clone itself: Its specificity is not known.

The CDR3 contains 13 residues. Germline CDR1 is LNHDA and CDR2 is SQIVND (reference sequence). Trimming took off 11 bases at V and 0 bases at J, with 13 bases between the two ends. The data were produced by immunoSEQ multiplex PCR, yet TCRdb's version contains in-frame clones alone and is incomplete. The profile shows about 140,000 clones, about 86% of them singletons. Pooling of second doses given at about 4 or about 12 weeks was done. This clonotype was obtained from an adult who received the AZD1222 COVID-19 vaccine. The chain carries TRBV19 and TRBJ1-2; a weak D match, TRBD1 (6 bases). Material: peripheral blood, obtained 28 days after the second AZD1222 dose. The CDR3 sequence is CAGGGRSNYGYTF. The CDR3 DNA reads as TGTGCCGGGGGCGGACGGTCTAACTATGGCTACACCTTC.